This T cell receptor (beta chain) is drawn from a study of shared clonotypes between healthy human individuals. Study conclusions and caveats: Non-shared clonotypes were found to have lower generation probabilities than the clonotypes that were shared by all four of the sorted-subset donors.

Notes on this clone: Its antigen is still unknown.

The CDR3 runs 16 residues. J lost 1 base, V lost 0 bases, and 4 bases had no gene match. In germline, CDR1 is KGHSH, CDR2 LQKENI. Profiling relied on immunoSEQ multiplex PCR, and the TCRdb table lists in-frame clones only, not all of them. The table records about 980,000 clones, over 75% of them present only once. It was into CD45RA+ naive and CD45RA-negative memory subsets that the CD4+ cells were split. The rearrangement links TRBV18 to TRBJ1-1; 8 nucleotides align to TRBD1. The source is a man aged 18 to 29 in good health. The specimen sequenced was memory CD4+ T cells sorted from blood. Specified subset: CD45RA-negative fraction. The chain's CDR3 is CASSPPWDRKNTEAFF. The DNA for the CDR3 is TGTGCCAGCTCACCACCGTGGGACAGGAAGAACACTGAAGCTTTCTTT.